This entry lists 29 T cell receptor beta chains sequenced from one sample in a study of sequential checkpoint blockade in melanoma. Treatment in this sample: randomized to nivolumab then ipilimumab (arm A) or the reverse (arm B). Here immunoSEQ multiplex PCR was the method, and the copy in TCRdb shows in-frame clones only, minus some. Of around 13,000 clones listed, around 68% are singletons. Sequences were derived from CD8+ T cells sorted from blood (inferred from file names), sampled from a patient given nivolumab and ipilimumab in sequence. These receptors came from a human donor with melanoma.

The chain employs TRBV12-5 and TRBJ2-3, with 9 positions matching TRBD1. This CDR3 is 14 amino acids long. V gave up 6 bases and J gave up 3 bases; unmatched junction bases: 4. Germline V gene sequence: CDR1 LGHNT, CDR2 FRNRAP. The CDR3 sequence: CASGLDRGTDTQYF. CDR3 nucleotide sequence: TGTGCTAGTGGGCTCGACAGGGGGACAGATACGCAGTATTTT.

This chain links TRBV7-8 with TRBJ2-7, with D perhaps TRBD1 (6 bases). Germline CDR1 is SGHVS and CDR2 is FQNEAQ. Trimming took off 5 bases at V and 6 bases at J, with 14 bases between the two ends. CDR3 size: 13 residues. CDR3 DNA: TGTGCCAGCAGCCTCTTACAGGGATCCGAGCAGTACGTC. Its protein is CASSLLQGSEQYV.

This chain's CDR3 is CASRVTGRLNTGELFF. In DNA form, the CDR3 reads TGTGCCAGCAGGGTCACGGGTAGGCTCAACACCGGGGAGCTGTTTTTT. V gene TRBV2 combines with J gene TRBJ2-2; no firm D call. The germline gives CDR1 SNHLY, CDR2 FYNNEI. V was trimmed by 6 bases and J by 2 bases, leaving 16 bases between them. This CDR3 contains 16 residues.

This clone has only a few counts. The V call is TRBV6-1, the J call TRBJ1-2, with 7 bases fitting TRBD1. This CDR3 is 14 amino acids long. Per germline, CDR1 MNHNS and CDR2 SASEGT. The ends lost 6 bases at V and 6 bases at J; junction bases unmatched: 10. CDR3: CASSGTGAGDGYTF. The CDR3 DNA sequence: TGTGCCAGCAGCGGTACAGGGGCCGGAGATGGCTACACCTTC.

The chain uses TRBV7-9 and TRBJ2-4, with 10 bases matching TRBD2. CDR3 length: 17 residues. Germline-derived CDR1 and CDR2 are SEHNR and FQNEAQ (reference sequence). Trimming cost V 5 bases and J 5 bases; bases outside gene matches: 12. This CDR3 is CASSLPPSGRSENIQYF. The CDR3 nucleotides read TGTGCCAGCAGCCTTCCTCCTAGCGGGAGATCAGAAAACATTCAGTACTTC. The full variable domain, completed using reference TRBV7-9 and TRBJ2-4, is DTGVSQNPRHKITKRGQNVTFRCDPISEHNRLYWYRQTLGQGPEFLTYFQNEAQLEKSRLLSDRFSAERPKGSFSTLEIQRTEQGDSAMYLCASSLPPSGRSENIQYFGAGTRLSVL.

The rearrangement uses TRBV7-9 and TRBJ1-4; tentative D call: TRBD1 (6 bases). The CDR3 spans 15 residues. Per the germline V gene, CDR1 is SEHNR and CDR2 is FQNEAQ (reference sequence). Trimming removed 5 bases at V and 5 bases at J, with 15 bases between. The DNA of the CDR3 is TGTGCCAGCAGCCCCGACAGGTGGTGGAATGAAAAACTGTTTTTT. Translation gives CASSPDRWWNEKLFF.

V is TRBV6-4 and J is TRBJ1-1; D call uncertain. V dropped 3 bases and J dropped 1 base, with 6 bases sitting between them. Germline V gene sequence: CDR1 MRHNA, CDR2 SNTAGT. The CDR3 covers 13 residues. The CDR3, as DNA: TGTGCCAGCAGTGAGAGGAGGAACACTGAAGCTTTCTTT. Translation gives CASSERRNTEAFF.

The V and J genes are TRBV19 and TRBJ2-3, with TRBD1 matching 11 bases. Germline-derived CDR1 and CDR2 are LNHDA and SQIVND (reference sequence). Trimming cost V 1 base and J 6 bases; bases outside gene matches: 3. The CDR3 loop spans 15 amino acids. The CDR3 is CASSIGTGGWDTQYF. For the CDR3, the DNA is TGTGCCAGTAGTATAGGGACAGGGGGCTGGGATACGCAGTATTTT. The complete variable domain, with remaining parts taken from reference TRBV19 and TRBJ2-3, reads DGGITQSPKYLFRKEGQNVTLSCEQNLNHDAMYWYRQDPGQGLRLIYYSQIVNDFQKGDIAEGYSVSREKKESFPLTVTSAQKNPTAFYLCASSIGTGGWDTQYFGPGTRLTVL.

A single count supports this clone. This rearrangement joins TRBV7-9 to TRBJ1-4; D unresolved. This CDR3 has 16 amino acids. Germline V lookup: CDR1 SEHNR, CDR2 FQNEAQ (reference sequence). Trimming removed 5 bases at V and 0 bases at J, with 13 bases between. CDR3 loop: CASSPAVAATNEKLFF. For the CDR3, the DNA is TGTGCCAGCAGCCCCGCGGTGGCTGCAACTAATGAAAAACTGTTTTTT.

V is TRBV27 and J is TRBJ1-1, with a tentative D call TRBD1 (6 bases). V was shortened by 3 bases and J by 5 bases, with 10 bases between the two germline ends. CDR1 and CDR2 (germline): MNHEY, SMNVEV (reference sequence). The CDR3 is 13 residues long. The CDR3 is CASSLGGQTEAFF. The DNA for the CDR3 is TGTGCCAGCAGTTTGGGGGGGCAAACTGAAGCTTTCTTT.

The gene calls are TRBV11-2 and TRBJ2-7, with TRBD1 matching over 7 bases. The CDR3 covers 14 residues. Germline V gene data show CDR1 as SGHAT and CDR2 as FQNNGV. V shed 5 bases and J 1 base; nucleotides not matched to a gene: 5. The CDR3 DNA reads TGTGCCAGCAGCATCTACAGGGGATCCTACGAGCAGTACGTC. Amino acids: CASSIYRGSYEQYV.

The chain has TRBV6-1 and TRBJ2-7; tentative D call: TRBD2 (5 bases). The germline CDR1 and CDR2 sequences are MNHNS and SASEGT. This CDR3 has 13 residues. V lost 7 bases, J lost 5 bases, and 15 bases lay in between. For the CDR3, the DNA is TGTGCCAGCACGGGTCGGGGTTTAGACGAGCAGTACTTC. As protein: CASTGRGLDEQYF.

This chain uses TRBV10-1 with TRBJ2-5; TRBD1 matches 8 bases. The CDR3 consists of 15 residues. The trim removed 6 bases at V and 5 bases at J, leaving 11 bases unmatched. The germline CDR1 and CDR2 sequences are WNHNN and SYGVQD (reference sequence). Written as DNA, the CDR3 is TGCGCCAGCAGCCCCTCGACAGGGGCCCTGGAGACCCAGTACTTC. Its protein product is CASSPSTGALETQYF.

The V gene is TRBV14, the J gene TRBJ2-1; TRBD1 aligns across 8 bases. Looked up from germline, CDR1 is SGHDN and CDR2 is FVKESK. V trimming: 1 base; J trimming: 6 bases; junction bases outside the gene matches: 17. CDR3 length equals 19 residues. The CDR3 nucleotides read TGTGCCAGCAGCCAAGCGGTACGTCTGACAGGGGAATCTAGCAATGAGCAGTTCTTC. Protein sequence: CASSQAVRLTGESSNEQFF. Full variable domain (missing parts from reference TRBV14 and TRBJ2-1): EAGVTQFPSHSVIEKGQTVTLRCDPISGHDNLYWYRRVMGKEIKFLLHFVKESKQDESGMPNNRFLAERTGGTYSTLKVQPAELEDSGVYFCASSQAVRLTGESSNEQFFGPGTRLTVL.

The rearrangement joins TRBV15 to TRBJ2-7; D not certain. The germline V gene has CDR1 LNHNV and CDR2 YYDKDF (reference sequence). V was pared by 0 bases and J by 3 bases, with 12 bases between. The CDR3 sequence is 15 residues long. CDR3 in amino acids: CATSRDLASYYEQYV. The CDR3 DNA reads as TGTGCCACCAGCAGAGATCTGGCATCATACTACGAGCAGTACGTC.

The chain joins TRBV28 to TRBJ2-3, with D tentatively TRBD2 (7 bases). CDR1 is MDHEN, CDR2 SYDVKM, per germline. V dropped 4 bases and J dropped 5 bases, with 13 bases sitting between them. The CDR3 runs 14 residues. The CDR3 sequence is CASSYGGPGDTQYF. The CDR3 nucleotides are TGTGCCAGCAGTTACGGGGGGCCTGGAGATACGCAGTATTTT.

The rearrangement joins TRBV9 to TRBJ1-1; TRBD1 matches 9 bases. The CDR3 length is 16 residues. The V segment lost 3 bases and the J segment 2 bases; nucleotides outside the gene matches: 8. Germline V gene lookup returns CDR1 SGDLS and CDR2 YYNGEE. The CDR3 region has the DNA TGTGCCAGCAGCGCCGGGACAGGGTACCAAAACACTGAAGCTTTCTTT. Amino acids: CASSAGTGYQNTEAFF.

The chain links TRBV6-5 to TRBJ2-7; 7 bases line up with TRBD2. Germline V gives CDR1 MNHEY, CDR2 SVGAGI. V was clipped by 7 bases and J by 7 bases; unmatched bases: 4. CDR3 length: 11 amino acids. In nucleotides, the CDR3 is TGTGCCAGCAAGAACGGGGGGGAGCAGTACTTC. It yields the protein CASKNGGEQYF.

This clone was recorded a few times. This rearrangement joins TRBV27 to TRBJ2-4; D is perhaps TRBD2 (7 bases). The CDR3 is made up of 17 amino acids. The ends were cut back, 6 bases at V and 2 bases at J, with 20 bases in the middle. Germline assignment: CDR1 MNHEY and CDR2 SMNVEV (reference sequence). For the CDR3, the DNA is TGTGCCAGCAGCCCGGGGGGCGGAGGGGGATCCAAAAACATTCAGTACTTC. It is translated as CASSPGGGGGSKNIQYF.

The chain couples TRBV6-6 to TRBJ2-3, with D possibly being TRBD2 (5 bases). V lost 5 bases to trimming and J lost 2 bases, with 11 bases between them. The CDR3 extends over 14 amino acids. CDR1 and CDR2 from the germline V gene are MNHNY and SVGAGI (reference sequence). The CDR3 region is CASSPRGYTDTQYF. CDR3 DNA sequence: TGTGCCAGCAGTCCTCGGGGATACACAGATACGCAGTATTTT.

The V and J genes are TRBV7-9 and TRBJ1-5; TRBD1 agrees at 7 bases. V lost 5 bases and J lost 6; bases outside the gene matches: 4. The CDR3 is 13 amino acids. Germline loops: CDR1 SEHNR, CDR2 FQNEAQ (reference sequence). The CDR3 DNA follows: TGTGCCAGCAGCCAAGAGGGGGCTCAGCCCCAGCATTTT. As protein: CASSQEGAQPQHF.

This clone was seen a handful of times. V gene TRBV27 combines with J gene TRBJ2-7; D is perhaps TRBD1 (6 bases). The CDR3 contains 14 residues. V lost 5 bases to trimming and J lost 1 base, with 12 bases between them. In germline, CDR1 is MNHEY, CDR2 SMNVEV (reference sequence). CDR3 amino acids: CASSTHRESYEQYF. CDR3 sequence (DNA): TGTGCCAGCAGTACCCACAGGGAGTCCTACGAGCAGTACTTC.

The chain links TRBV7-9 to TRBJ2-2; the match to TRBD1 covers 11 bases. The CDR3 has 16 amino acids. Germline CDR1 and CDR2: SEHNR and FQNEAQ (reference sequence). V shed 5 bases and J 4 bases; nucleotides not matched to a gene: 6. CDR3 sequence (DNA): TGTGCCAGCAGCCACGCCGGGACAGGGGGCACCGGGGAGCTGTTTTTT. It specifies CASSHAGTGGTGELFF.

The chain links TRBV12-5 to TRBJ2-1; maybe TRBD1 (6 bases). The germline gives CDR1 LGHNT, CDR2 FRNRAP. V lost 6 bases, J lost 8 bases, and 11 bases lay in between. This CDR3 is 12 amino acids long. The CDR3 DNA reads as TGTGCTAGTGGATTATCAGGGGATGAGCAGTTCTTC. Its protein product is CASGLSGDEQFF.

This clone turned up a few times. The V gene is TRBV28, the J gene TRBJ1-2; 8 bases are shared with TRBD1. Germline values: CDR1 MDHEN, CDR2 SYDVKM. Germline trimming cut 4 bases from V and 8 bases from J; bases unmatched to any gene: 6. The CDR3 totals 13 residues. The CDR3 DNA sequence: TGTGCCAGCAGTTCCTTGGACAGGGACGGCTACACCTTC. It translates to CASSSLDRDGYTF.

The table lists this clone with a few counts. The chain is built from TRBV27 and TRBJ2-1, with 10 bases fitting TRBD1. The CDR3 consists of 16 residues. The ends lost 3 bases at V and 9 bases at J; junction bases unmatched: 11. CDR1 is MNHEY, CDR2 SMNVEV, per germline (reference sequence). The CDR3 nucleotides are TGTGCCAGCAGTTTGGTCGGGACAGGGGAATCTGGTGAGCAGTTCTTC. Its translation: CASSLVGTGESGEQFF.

The chain joins TRBV7-9 to TRBJ1-5; D not certain. The CDR3 is 14 amino acids. V lost 1 base and J 3 bases, leaving 7 bases between the germline ends. Germline V gene lookup returns CDR1 SEHNR and CDR2 FQNEAQ (reference sequence). The CDR3 DNA is TGTGCCAGCAGCTTAGTGGGCCCCAATCAGCCCCAGCATTTT. This codes for CASSLVGPNQPQHF. Full variable domain (outside the CDR3, taken from reference TRBV7-9 and TRBJ1-5): DTGVSQNPRHKITKRGQNVTFRCDPISEHNRLYWYRQTLGQGPEFLTYFQNEAQLEKSRLLSDRFSAERPKGSFSTLEIQRTEQGDSAMYLCASSLVGPNQPQHFGDGTRLSIL.

The chain recombines TRBV7-9 with TRBJ2-7; D is perhaps TRBD2 (6 bases). The V end was cut by 3 bases, the J end by 6 bases, with 9 bases between. CDR1 SEHNR and CDR2 FQNEAQ come from the germline V gene (reference sequence). The CDR3 length is 12 residues. CDR3 sequence: CASSFGGSEQYV. The CDR3, as DNA: TGTGCCAGCAGCTTCGGAGGGTCCGAGCAGTACGTC.

This rearrangement joins TRBV12-5 to TRBJ1-5; perhaps TRBD1 as D (5 bases). The CDR3 is 15 residues long. V lost 2 bases and J 3 bases, leaving 11 bases between the germline ends. Germline CDR1 reads LGHNT; CDR2 reads FRNRAP. The CDR3 here is CASGLSGVVNQPQHF. Written as DNA, the CDR3 is TGTGCTAGTGGTTTGTCGGGGGTTGTCAATCAGCCCCAGCATTTT.